These 23 T cell receptor beta chains share one sample of origin, sequenced in a study of immune evolution from preneoplasia to lung adenocarcinoma. Only in-frame clones appear in the TCRdb table, and some are missing; sequencing was by immunoSEQ multiplex PCR. The sample lists several thousand clones; more than 75% were seen once. Sequenced: FFPE lung adenocarcinoma in situ tissue. The origin of the receptors is a donor aged 70 or over with lung adenocarcinoma.

This sequence joins TRBV27 and TRBJ2-3, with D perhaps TRBD1 (6 bases). Trimming left V 5 bases short and J 2 bases short, with 11 bases between. The germline gives CDR1 MNHEY, CDR2 SMNVEV (reference sequence). The CDR3 is 14 amino acids. CDR3 amino acids: CASSPGQNTDTQYF. CDR3 DNA: TGTGCCAGCAGTCCGGGACAAAACACAGATACGCAGTATTTT.

This sequence joins TRBV18 and TRBJ1-5; possibly TRBD1 for D (6 bases). Germline V gene data show CDR1 as KGHSH and CDR2 as LQKENI. V lost 2 bases to trimming and J lost 6 bases, with 11 bases between them. The CDR3 covers 14 residues. CDR3 sequence: CASSPESGAQPQHF. The CDR3 DNA follows: TGTGCCAGCTCACCAGAGTCGGGGGCTCAGCCCCAGCATTTT.

This chain joins TRBV10-1 and TRBJ2-7; the match to TRBD1 covers 8 bases. CDR3 length: 14 amino acids. Losses at the gene ends were 4 bases for V and 6 bases for J; bases not matched to a gene: 8. Germline V gives CDR1 WNHNN, CDR2 SYGVQD (reference sequence). The CDR3 sequence: CASSGDRTGREQYF. Here the CDR3 DNA reads TGCGCCAGCAGTGGGGACAGGACAGGGCGCGAGCAGTACTTC.

This chain links TRBV30 with TRBJ2-4; 7 bases fit TRBD2. This CDR3 contains 18 residues. V was pared by 3 bases and J by 3 bases, with 17 bases of the junction left unmatched. Germline V lookup: CDR1 GTSNPN, CDR2 SVGIG (reference sequence). CDR3 nucleotides: TGTGCCTGGAGCAATAAGGCGGGAGAAGGTTATGGCAAAAACATTCAGTACTTC. This codes for CAWSNKAGEGYGKNIQYF.

This clone rates as medium-sized. V gene TRBV27 combines with J gene TRBJ1-4; weak D call: TRBD1 (5 bases). The CDR3 length is 16 residues. Germline CDR1 reads MNHEY; CDR2 reads SMNVEV (reference sequence). V was trimmed by 0 bases and J by 7 bases, leaving 15 bases between them. The CDR3 here is CASSLSYGTSGEKLFF. In DNA, the CDR3 is TGTGCCAGCAGTTTATCGTATGGGACCTCGGGTGAAAAACTGTTTTTT.

J is TRBJ2-6 and V is TRBV27; unclear D gene. V was clipped by 7 bases and J by 4 bases, with 8 bases between them. The germline gives CDR1 MNHEY, CDR2 SMNVEV (reference sequence). The CDR3 extends over 13 amino acids. This CDR3 is CASMNSGANVLTF. In DNA, the CDR3 is TGTGCCAGCATGAATTCCGGGGCCAACGTCCTGACTTTC. The variable domain in full, with the rest retrieved from reference TRBV27 and TRBJ2-6, is EAQVTQNPRYLITVTGKKLTVTCSQNMNHEYMSWYRQDPGLGLRQIYYSMNVEVTDKGDVPEGYKVSRKEKRNFPLILESPSPNQTSLYFCASMNSGANVLTFGAGSRLTVL.

This clone is termed medium-sized. The chain carries TRBV7-3 and TRBJ2-2; maybe TRBD1 (6 bases). This CDR3 is built from 13 residues. Trimming pared 8 bases from V and 0 bases from J, leaving 7 bases between. Germline lookup yields CDR1 SGHTA and CDR2 FQGTGA. CDR3 region: CASGTSNTGELFF. CDR3 DNA sequence: TGTGCCAGCGGGACATCGAACACCGGGGAGCTGTTTTTT.

This sequence joins TRBV7-3 and TRBJ2-3; TRBD2 matches at 7 bases. CDR1 is SGHTA and CDR2 is FQGTGA in the germline V gene. This CDR3 has 15 amino acids. The trim removed 4 bases at V and 2 bases at J, leaving 6 bases unmatched. Here the CDR3 DNA reads TGTGCCAGCAGCTCACTGGGACTATACACAGATACGCAGTATTTT. It encodes CASSSLGLYTDTQYF.

A remark on this clone: An end of the junction differs from the germline gene, which may be a read error. The chain employs TRBV2 and TRBJ1-4; D call uncertain. Looked up from germline, CDR1 is SNHLY and CDR2 is FYNNEI. CDR3 length: 13 amino acids. CDR3 protein: CASTSAQTPSTAF. The CDR3 coding sequence is TGTGCCAGCACATCTGCACAGACACCCTCTACGGCTTTT.

This clone was picked up a small number of times. The DNA for the CDR3 is TGCAGCGCCCCAGGAGAACTCAATGAGCAGTTCTTC. It is translated as CSAPGELNEQFF. This chain joins TRBV29-1 and TRBJ2-1, with unresolved D. The germline gives CDR1 SQVTM, CDR2 ANQGSEA. This CDR3 is built from 12 residues. The ends were cut back, 7 bases at V and 6 bases at J, with 13 bases in the middle.

V gene TRBV5-4 combines with J gene TRBJ2-7, with 10 bases that match TRBD1. The germline V gene encodes CDR1 SGHNT and CDR2 YYREEE (reference sequence). CDR3 length: 15 residues. The junction had 8 bases not matched to a gene; V was cut back by 3 bases and J by 5 bases. CDR3 loop: CASSSPGTGEHEQYF. As DNA, the CDR3 is TGTGCCAGCAGCTCACCCGGGACAGGGGAACACGAGCAGTACTTC. Full variable domain (missing parts from reference TRBV5-4 and TRBJ2-7): ETGVTQSPTHLIKTRGQQVTLRCSSQSGHNTVSWYQQALGQGPQFIFQYYREEENGRGNFPPRFSGLQFPNYSSELNVNALELDDSALYLCASSSPGTGEHEQYFGPGTRLTVT.

The chain is built from TRBV11-3 and TRBJ1-2; D is perhaps TRBD1 (5 bases). V lost 2 bases, J lost 4 bases, and 8 bases lay in between. The CDR3 is 13 amino acids. Germline lookup yields CDR1 SGHNT and CDR2 YENEEA. CDR3 amino acids: CASSLQGLYGYTF. DNA of the CDR3: TGTGCCAGCAGCTTACAGGGCCTCTATGGCTACACCTTC.

The V gene is TRBV5-1, the J gene TRBJ2-1; D is perhaps TRBD1 (6 bases). The CDR3 is 13 amino acids. The V and J ends lost 4 bases and 6 bases respectively, with 11 bases between them. Germline values: CDR1 SGHRS, CDR2 YFSETQ. CDR3 DNA sequence: TGCGCCAGCAGCCCCCGGACAGCCAATGAGCAGTTCTTC. It is translated as CASSPRTANEQFF.

The rearrangement uses TRBV5-1 and TRBJ1-5; 9 bases fit TRBD1. The V and J ends lost 4 bases and 8 bases, in that order; junction bases with no gene match: 7. The CDR3 has 14 amino acids. Germline V lookup: CDR1 SGHRS, CDR2 YFSETQ. CDR3 residues: CASSQGDRAEPQHF. As DNA, the CDR3 is TGCGCCAGCAGCCAAGGGGACAGGGCGGAGCCCCAGCATTTT.

The gene calls are TRBV15 and TRBJ2-3, with no clear D. V lost 0 bases and J lost 2, with 12 bases in between. The CDR3 has 16 residues. Per germline, CDR1 LNHNV and CDR2 YYDKDF (reference sequence). The CDR3 DNA sequence: TGTGCCACCAGCAGAGACAGGACGGCTACCACAGATACGCAGTATTTT. Translation: CATSRDRTATTDTQYF.

The chain uses TRBV4-1 and TRBJ1-4, with D possibly matching TRBD1 (6 bases). The CDR3 loop spans 14 amino acids. V was pared by 4 bases and J by 4 bases, with 10 bases between. Germline CDR1 and CDR2: MGHRA and YSYEKL. The CDR3 coding sequence is TGCGCCAGCAGCCCTGGACAGCTTAATGAAAAACTGTTTTTT. It is translated as CASSPGQLNEKLFF.

The V call is TRBV19, the J call TRBJ2-3, with 13 bases fitting TRBD2. Germline CDR1 is LNHDA and CDR2 is SQIVND (reference sequence). With 9 bases clipped from V and 2 bases from J, the junction kept 5 bases outside the gene matches. This CDR3 has 15 amino acids. CDR3 amino acids: CASVGLAGATDTQYF. CDR3 bases: TGTGCCAGCGTCGGACTAGCGGGAGCCACAGATACGCAGTATTTT.

The V call is TRBV19, the J call TRBJ2-7; 9 nucleotides agree with TRBD2. V was clipped by 8 bases and J by 6 bases; unmatched bases: 11. CDR3 length: 14 amino acids. CDR1 and CDR2 (germline): LNHDA, SQIVND (reference sequence). CDR3 in amino acids: CASQSGRRFGEQYF. In DNA, the CDR3 is TGTGCCAGTCAAAGCGGGAGGCGGTTCGGCGAGCAGTACTTC.

The V call is TRBV10-2, the J call TRBJ2-4; the match to TRBD2 covers 7 bases. V shed 5 bases and J 1 base; nucleotides not matched to a gene: 11. Germline CDR1 reads WSHSY; CDR2 reads SAAADI. The CDR3 sequence is 17 residues long. The DNA of the CDR3 is TGCGCCAGCAGTAAACCAATGGGGGGAGGGGCCAAAAACATTCAGTACTTC. Amino acid sequence: CASSKPMGGGAKNIQYF.

V is TRBV28 and J is TRBJ2-3, with 8 bases lining up with TRBD2. The junction had 6 bases not matched to a gene; V was cut back by 5 bases and J by 2 bases. The CDR3 loop spans 15 amino acids. Germline-derived CDR1 and CDR2 are MDHEN and SYDVKM. The CDR3 here is CASSSLAGLTDTQYF. CDR3 coding DNA: TGTGCCAGCAGTAGTTTAGCGGGGCTCACAGATACGCAGTATTTT.

The chain employs TRBV27 and TRBJ1-2; unclear D gene. The V end lost 2 bases, the J end lost 7 bases, and 20 bases lay between the germline ends. There are 16 residues in the CDR3. Germline lookup yields CDR1 MNHEY and CDR2 SMNVEV (reference sequence). The CDR3 DNA sequence: TGTGCCAGCAGTTTAGACTCGACGGCCGACTCGGTTGGCTACACCTTC. This gives the protein CASSLDSTADSVGYTF.

The chain recombines TRBV5-1 with TRBJ1-4; possible D gene TRBD1, 6 bases. The CDR3 runs 14 residues. The V gene's germline CDR1 is SGHRS and CDR2 YFSETQ. V was pared by 7 bases and J by 8 bases, with 18 bases between. DNA of the CDR3: TGCGCCAGCGGGTCGGGGGGGCTACGAGAAAAACTGTTTTTT. Translated, it gives CASGSGGLREKLFF.

The chain links TRBV6-5 to TRBJ2-2, with D possibly called TRBD1 or TRBD2 (5 bases each). Germline V gives CDR1 MNHEY, CDR2 SVGAGI. The CDR3 covers 15 residues. The ends were cut back, 6 bases at V and 2 bases at J, with 13 bases in the middle. The CDR3 nucleotides read TGTGCCAGCAGCCAAGGGACGCTTAACACCGGGGAGCTGTTTTTT. Amino acids: CASSQGTLNTGELFF.